These T cell receptor beta chains were read from a single sample in a study of cytomegalovirus exposure and HLA in healthy donors. The method was immunoSEQ multiplex PCR; TCRdb's version includes in-frame clones alone and lacks a portion of them. In the table there are around 180,000 clones, around 78% of which are singletons. Sequences were obtained from PBMCs. All receptors come from a woman between 50 and 59 years old in good health and CMV-seropositive. Each CDR3 is given with its conserved first and last residue. The D gene is left open where the match is weak. Only some rows state a clone size, as once, few, many or a class for expanded clones.

d_call: NA; j_call: TRBJ2-7; cdr3_length: 13; clone_size: NA; v_call: TRBV5-1; cdr3_nt: TGCGCCAGCAGTCTAAGGGGAGGCTCCGAGCAGTACTTC; cdr3_aa: CASSLRGGSEQYF
d_call: TRBD1; j_call: TRBJ1-4; cdr3_length: 16; clone_size: NA; v_call: TRBV11-1; cdr3_nt: TGTGCCAGCAGCCTCGCGAGAGGGACAGGGGGCGAAAAACTGTTTTTT; cdr3_aa: CASSLARGTGGEKLFF
d_call: NA; j_call: TRBJ1-2; cdr3_length: 13; clone_size: once; v_call: TRBV7-9; cdr3_nt: TGTTCCAGCAGCTTGAGCTCAGGTTCTAGCTACACCTTC; cdr3_aa: CSSSLSSGSSYTF
d_call: NA; j_call: TRBJ1-5; cdr3_length: 13; clone_size: few; v_call: TRBV19; cdr3_nt: TGTGCCTTTCCCAGGTTTAGCAATCAGCCCCAGCATTTT; cdr3_aa: CAFPRFSNQPQHF
d_call: TRBD2; j_call: TRBJ2-3; cdr3_length: 17; clone_size: NA; v_call: TRBV9; cdr3_nt: TGTGCCAGCAGCGTAGATCCAGCGGGGGGGCTAAGAGATACGCAGTATTTT; cdr3_aa: CASSVDPAGGLRDTQYF
d_call: NA; j_call: TRBJ2-7; cdr3_length: 16; clone_size: NA; v_call: TRBV10-3; cdr3_nt: TGTGCCATCAGTGATCCCGGACGTCGGGGCTCCTACGAGCAGTACTTC; cdr3_aa: CAISDPGRRGSYEQYF
d_call: TRBD2; j_call: TRBJ2-7; cdr3_length: 16; clone_size: NA; v_call: TRBV27; cdr3_nt: TGTGCCAGCAGTTTAAGCTCTAGCGGGGGATCATACGAGCAGTACTTC; cdr3_aa: CASSLSSSGGSYEQYF
d_call: NA; j_call: TRBJ2-7; cdr3_length: 13; clone_size: NA; v_call: TRBV29-1; cdr3_nt: TGCAGCGTTGAGTTAGGGGATCCCTACGAGCAGTACTTC; cdr3_aa: CSVELGDPYEQYF
d_call: TRBD1; j_call: TRBJ2-2; cdr3_length: 15; clone_size: few; v_call: TRBV5-4; cdr3_nt: TGTGCCAGCAGCCAGACAGGGATGAACACCGGGGAGCTGTTTTTT; cdr3_aa: CASSQTGMNTGELFF
d_call: TRBD1; j_call: TRBJ1-5; cdr3_length: 14; clone_size: NA; v_call: TRBV5-1; cdr3_nt: TGCGCCAGCAGCCAGATGACAGGGGAACAGCCCCAGCATTTT; cdr3_aa: CASSQMTGEQPQHF
d_call: NA; j_call: TRBJ2-1; cdr3_length: 16; clone_size: once; v_call: TRBV5-4; cdr3_nt: TGTGCCAGCAGCTTTTTCCCCACAGTCCGCTACAATGAGCAGTTCTTC; cdr3_aa: CASSFFPTVRYNEQFF
d_call: TRBD2; j_call: TRBJ2-3; cdr3_length: 14; clone_size: NA; v_call: TRBV27; cdr3_nt: TGTGCCAGCAGCCCGGGACTAGCAACAGATACGCAGTATTTT; cdr3_aa: CASSPGLATDTQYF
d_call: NA; j_call: TRBJ1-1; cdr3_length: 14; clone_size: NA; v_call: TRBV7-9; cdr3_nt: TGTGCCAGCAGCTCGTTGGACAGGAACACTGAAGCTTTCTTT; cdr3_aa: CASSSLDRNTEAFF
d_call: TRBD2; j_call: TRBJ2-2; cdr3_length: 15; clone_size: NA; v_call: TRBV25-1; cdr3_nt: TGTGCCAGTAGAACTAGCGGGGGAAACACCGGGGAGCTGTTTTTT; cdr3_aa: CASRTSGGNTGELFF
d_call: TRBD1; j_call: TRBJ1-5; cdr3_length: 14; clone_size: NA; v_call: TRBV6-5; cdr3_nt: TGTGCCAGCAGTTTGAGGGGGCACGATCAGCCCCAGCATTTT; cdr3_aa: CASSLRGHDQPQHF
d_call: TRBD2; j_call: TRBJ2-7; cdr3_length: 15; clone_size: few; v_call: TRBV6-5; cdr3_nt: TGTGCCAGCAGTCCCAGCGGGGGTCAGTCCTACGAGCAGTACTTC; cdr3_aa: CASSPSGGQSYEQYF
d_call: NA; j_call: TRBJ1-5; cdr3_length: 16; clone_size: once; v_call: TRBV27; cdr3_nt: TGTGCCAGCAGTTTACGGTCCAACAGAGCACGGCAGCCCCAGCATTTT; cdr3_aa: CASSLRSNRARQPQHF
d_call: NA; j_call: TRBJ2-2; cdr3_length: 14; clone_size: few; v_call: TRBV19; cdr3_nt: TGTGCCAGTAGTACTCTCGAGATTACCGGGGAGCTGTTTTTT; cdr3_aa: CASSTLEITGELFF
d_call: TRBD1; j_call: TRBJ2-7; cdr3_length: 14; clone_size: NA; v_call: TRBV5-5; cdr3_nt: TGTGCCAGCAGGCCGGACAGGGTGCCAGGGGAGCAGTACTTC; cdr3_aa: CASRPDRVPGEQYF
d_call: NA; j_call: TRBJ2-5; cdr3_length: 13; clone_size: NA; v_call: TRBV30; cdr3_nt: TGTGCCTGGAGTCTGTTGGGAGGAGAGACCCAGTACTTC; cdr3_aa: CAWSLLGGETQYF
d_call: NA; j_call: TRBJ1-5; cdr3_length: 18; clone_size: NA; v_call: TRBV5-1; cdr3_nt: TGCGCCAGCAGCTTGGAGGACAGTACCCTCCATAGCAATCAGCCCCAGCATTTT; cdr3_aa: CASSLEDSTLHSNQPQHF
d_call: TRBD1; j_call: TRBJ1-2; cdr3_length: 13; clone_size: NA; v_call: TRBV2; cdr3_nt: TGTGCCAGCAGTTCTACAGGGGGACGTGGCTACACCTTC; cdr3_aa: CASSSTGGRGYTF
d_call: NA; j_call: TRBJ1-1; cdr3_length: 12; clone_size: NA; v_call: TRBV6-6; cdr3_nt: TGTGCCAGCAGTTACTCCAGGAATGAAGCTTTCTTT; cdr3_aa: CASSYSRNEAFF
d_call: NA; j_call: TRBJ2-3; cdr3_length: 15; clone_size: NA; v_call: TRBV6-6; cdr3_nt: TGTGCCAGCAGTCCAGGACTCCAAGCTGCATACGCGCAGTATTTT; cdr3_aa: CASSPGLQAAYAQYF
d_call: NA; j_call: TRBJ2-3; cdr3_length: 15; clone_size: NA; v_call: TRBV27; cdr3_nt: TGTGCCAGCAGTCTATTGACAGCCCGCACAGATACGCAGTATTTT; cdr3_aa: CASSLLTARTDTQYF
d_call: NA; j_call: TRBJ1-2; cdr3_length: 13; clone_size: NA; v_call: TRBV6-5; cdr3_nt: TGTGCCAGCAGTTTTTACAGGGATGGAGGCTACACCTTC; cdr3_aa: CASSFYRDGGYTF
d_call: NA; j_call: TRBJ1-1; cdr3_length: 12; clone_size: NA; v_call: TRBV6-5; cdr3_nt: TGTGCCAGCATTCATACGGGGGGGCGGACTTTCTTT; cdr3_aa: CASIHTGGRTFF
d_call: TRBD1; j_call: TRBJ1-6; cdr3_length: 13; clone_size: NA; v_call: TRBV30; cdr3_nt: TGTGCCTGGGGGGACCAGGGGGCATCACCCCTCCACTTT; cdr3_aa: CAWGDQGASPLHF
d_call: TRBD1; j_call: TRBJ1-6; cdr3_length: 14; clone_size: few; v_call: TRBV10-3; cdr3_nt: TGTGCCATCAGACCGACAGGGTTAAATTCACCCCTCCACTTT; cdr3_aa: CAIRPTGLNSPLHF
d_call: TRBD1; j_call: TRBJ2-1; cdr3_length: 13; clone_size: NA; v_call: TRBV7-8; cdr3_nt: TGTGCCAGCAGCTTAGTGTCCACAGGGGGCGAGATCTTC; cdr3_aa: CASSLVSTGGEIF
d_call: NA; j_call: TRBJ1-5; cdr3_length: 15; clone_size: NA; v_call: TRBV6-1; cdr3_nt: TGTGCCAGCTCAGCGTCGGGGTTGTCTCGCCAGCCCCAGCATTTT; cdr3_aa: CASSASGLSRQPQHF
d_call: TRBD1; j_call: TRBJ2-5; cdr3_length: 16; clone_size: once; v_call: TRBV19; cdr3_nt: TGTGCCACCAAGGAAACCGGGACAGGGAGGGGAGAGACCCAGTACTTC; cdr3_aa: CATKETGTGRGETQYF
d_call: NA; j_call: TRBJ1-1; cdr3_length: 14; clone_size: NA; v_call: TRBV15; cdr3_nt: TGTGCCACCAGCAGAGCAGGAATGAACACTGAAGCTTTCTTT; cdr3_aa: CATSRAGMNTEAFF
d_call: TRBD2; j_call: TRBJ2-7; cdr3_length: 13; clone_size: NA; v_call: TRBV7-9; cdr3_nt: TGTGCCAGCAGCGAAGGACTAGCGGGGTTTCTGTACTTC; cdr3_aa: CASSEGLAGFLYF
d_call: NA; j_call: TRBJ2-3; cdr3_length: 16; clone_size: NA; v_call: TRBV27; cdr3_nt: TGTGCCAGCAGCCCCATAGGGACATCTAGGGCAGATACGCAGTATTTT; cdr3_aa: CASSPIGTSRADTQYF
d_call: NA; j_call: TRBJ2-7; cdr3_length: 12; clone_size: NA; v_call: TRBV6-6; cdr3_nt: TGTGCCAGCACCCTCGGCAGGGGTGAGCAGTACTTC; cdr3_aa: CASTLGRGEQYF
d_call: NA; j_call: TRBJ2-7; cdr3_length: 11; clone_size: NA; v_call: TRBV7-6; cdr3_nt: TGTGCCAGCAGCCAGGGGGGCGAGCAGTACTTC; cdr3_aa: CASSQGGEQYF
d_call: NA; j_call: TRBJ2-3; cdr3_length: 14; clone_size: NA; v_call: TRBV19; cdr3_nt: TGTGCCAGTCTGGGCATACAAAACACAGATACGCAGTATTTT; cdr3_aa: CASLGIQNTDTQYF
d_call: TRBD2; j_call: TRBJ2-1; cdr3_length: 14; clone_size: NA; v_call: TRBV5-4; cdr3_nt: TGTGCCAGCAGCGGCGGGGGCTCCTACAATGAGCAGTTCTTC; cdr3_aa: CASSGGGSYNEQFF
d_call: NA; j_call: TRBJ2-7; cdr3_length: 14; clone_size: few; v_call: TRBV7-2; cdr3_nt: TGTGCCAGCACCCTTGCGGGGGCCATCTACGAGCAGTACTTC; cdr3_aa: CASTLAGAIYEQYF
d_call: NA; j_call: TRBJ1-6; cdr3_length: 16; clone_size: NA; v_call: TRBV5-8; cdr3_nt: TGTGCCAGCAGATCTCCGCGGGGGCAGGGGAGGTCACCCCTCCACTTT; cdr3_aa: CASRSPRGQGRSPLHF
d_call: NA; j_call: TRBJ1-1; cdr3_length: 15; clone_size: NA; v_call: TRBV29-1; cdr3_nt: TGCAGCGTTGAAGATCTGGGCAGGTTGAACACTGAAGCTTTCTTT; cdr3_aa: CSVEDLGRLNTEAFF
d_call: NA; j_call: TRBJ2-7; cdr3_length: 15; clone_size: NA; v_call: TRBV5-8; cdr3_nt: TGTGCCAGCAGCACGCCCGGAAGGGGTAGGAACGAGCAGTACTTC; cdr3_aa: CASSTPGRGRNEQYF
d_call: NA; j_call: TRBJ1-2; cdr3_length: 14; clone_size: NA; v_call: TRBV9; cdr3_nt: TGTGCCAGCAGCCTACAGGGCCTGAGCGATGGCTACACCTTC; cdr3_aa: CASSLQGLSDGYTF
d_call: TRBD2; j_call: TRBJ2-4; cdr3_length: 17; clone_size: NA; v_call: TRBV30; cdr3_nt: TGTGCCTGGAGTGTAAAAGTGGTCGGGGGGGCCAAAAACATTCAGTACTTC; cdr3_aa: CAWSVKVVGGAKNIQYF
d_call: NA; j_call: TRBJ2-7; cdr3_length: 14; clone_size: few; v_call: TRBV27; cdr3_nt: TGTGCCAGCAGTTTCAACGGGGTGTCCTACGAGCAGTACTTC; cdr3_aa: CASSFNGVSYEQYF
d_call: TRBD1; j_call: TRBJ1-2; cdr3_length: 15; clone_size: NA; v_call: TRBV6-5; cdr3_nt: TGTGCCAGCAGTTACTCGGGACAGGCTAACTATGGCTACACCTTC; cdr3_aa: CASSYSGQANYGYTF
d_call: NA; j_call: TRBJ1-3; cdr3_length: 13; clone_size: NA; v_call: TRBV29-1; cdr3_nt: TGCAGCGTTGAAATCGGGAACTTAAACACCATATATTTT; cdr3_aa: CSVEIGNLNTIYF
d_call: NA; j_call: TRBJ1-5; cdr3_length: 16; clone_size: NA; v_call: TRBV21-1; cdr3_nt: TGTGCCAGCAGCAAAGCCCGGGGTTATAGCAATCAGCCCCAGCATTTT; cdr3_aa: CASSKARGYSNQPQHF
d_call: NA; j_call: TRBJ2-1; cdr3_length: 13; clone_size: NA; v_call: TRBV2; cdr3_nt: TGTGCCAGCAGTGATGAGAGCTACAATGAGCAGTTCTTC; cdr3_aa: CASSDESYNEQFF
d_call: NA; j_call: TRBJ1-1; cdr3_length: 13; clone_size: NA; v_call: TRBV11-2; cdr3_nt: TGTGCCAGCAGCCCCACGACGGGAGGTGAAGCTTTCTTT; cdr3_aa: CASSPTTGGEAFF
d_call: NA; j_call: TRBJ2-5; cdr3_length: 12; clone_size: few; v_call: TRBV10-2; cdr3_nt: TGCGCCACCCGTCAGGGCCAAGAGACCCAGTACTTC; cdr3_aa: CATRQGQETQYF
d_call: NA; j_call: TRBJ2-3; cdr3_length: 15; clone_size: NA; v_call: TRBV7-2; cdr3_nt: TGTGCCAGCAGCTTAGTGGGACAACGCACAGATACGCAGTATTTT; cdr3_aa: CASSLVGQRTDTQYF
d_call: TRBD2; j_call: TRBJ2-1; cdr3_length: 16; clone_size: NA; v_call: TRBV9; cdr3_nt: TGTGCCAGCAGCGAACAAAGCGGGGGGGCAATTCGAGAGCAGTTCTTC; cdr3_aa: CASSEQSGGAIREQFF
d_call: TRBD1; j_call: TRBJ1-4; cdr3_length: 15; clone_size: NA; v_call: TRBV15; cdr3_nt: TGTGCCACCAGCGGACGGACAGGGATTAATGAAAAACTGTTTTTT; cdr3_aa: CATSGRTGINEKLFF
d_call: TRBD1; j_call: TRBJ2-5; cdr3_length: 16; clone_size: once; v_call: TRBV5-6; cdr3_nt: TGTGCCAGCAGCTCGGACAGGGTGGGGTACCAAGAGACCCAGTACTTC; cdr3_aa: CASSSDRVGYQETQYF
d_call: TRBD1; j_call: TRBJ1-1; cdr3_length: 17; clone_size: few; v_call: TRBV7-6; cdr3_nt: TGTGCCAGCAGCTCTACCACAGGGGCAAGGGGGTTCACTGAAGCTTTCTTT; cdr3_aa: CASSSTTGARGFTEAFF
d_call: TRBD1; j_call: TRBJ2-2; cdr3_length: 14; clone_size: NA; v_call: TRBV29-1; cdr3_nt: TGCAGCGTTGAAGGGACAGGGGGCACCGGGGAGCTGTTTTTT; cdr3_aa: CSVEGTGGTGELFF
d_call: TRBD1; j_call: TRBJ1-2; cdr3_length: 15; clone_size: NA; v_call: TRBV4-1; cdr3_nt: TGCGCCAGCAGCCGCGACAGGGGCTTTAACTATGGCTACACCTTC; cdr3_aa: CASSRDRGFNYGYTF
d_call: TRBD1; j_call: TRBJ1-3; cdr3_length: 14; clone_size: NA; v_call: TRBV10-2; cdr3_nt: TGCGCCAGCCTCGGACAGGGTGGTGGAAACACCATATATTTT; cdr3_aa: CASLGQGGGNTIYF